This note documents a single TCR beta chain sequence. This entry comes from a study of OX40 agonist ivuxolimab in advanced cancers. The trim removed 0 bases at V and 4 bases at J, leaving 6 bases unmatched. Germline CDR1 and CDR2: SGHTS and YDEGEE. The CDR3 spans 16 residues. The assay was immunoSEQ multiplex PCR, and TCRdb's table has in-frame clones only and misses some. Among some 58,000 clones listed, approximately 84% were seen once. The sequence derives from an adult with an advanced solid tumor such as melanoma, head and neck, liver or kidney cancer. The material sequenced was CD4+ or CD8+ T cells sorted from blood, taken in a trial of the OX40 agonist ivuxolimab. The chain uses TRBV5-8 and TRBJ2-5, with 10 bases that match TRBD1. The CDR3 sequence is CASSLALGQGGETQYF. The CDR3 nucleotides are TGTGCCAGCAGCTTGGCCCTAGGACAGGGGGGAGAGACCCAGTACTTC. Using reference TRBV5-8 and TRBJ2-5 for the parts outside the CDR3, the full variable domain is EAGVTQSPTHLIKTRGQQATLRCSPISGHTSVYWYQQALGLGLQFLLWYDEGEERNRGNFPPRFSGRQFPNYSSELNVNALELEDSALYLCASSLALGQGGETQYFGPGTRLLVL.